Each of the 8 T cell receptor beta chains below was sequenced from the same sample in a study of shared clonotypes between healthy human individuals. This table comes from immunoSEQ multiplex PCR, and its TCRdb copy is limited to in-frame clones, with some not included. Of about 1 million clones listed, around 74% are singletons. The material sequenced was memory CD4+ T cells sorted from blood. Noted subset: CD45RA-negative fraction. These receptors came from a man between 18 and 29 years old in good health.

The CDR3 nucleotides read TGTGCCAGCAGTTCTCCGGGACAGGCTACTCGCGAGCAGTACTTC. Translating it yields CASSSPGQATREQYF. The V gene is TRBV6-5, the J gene TRBJ2-7; 8 bases fit TRBD1. CDR1 and CDR2 from the germline V gene are MNHEY and SVGAGI. CDR3 length: 15 residues. J gave up 6 bases and V 4 bases, and 11 bases lay outside the gene matches.

The chain joins TRBV7-9 to TRBJ1-1; maybe TRBD1 (5 bases). The CDR3 consists of 15 residues. CDR1 is SEHNR and CDR2 is FQNEAQ in the germline V gene (reference sequence). The V end lost 4 bases, the J end lost 1 base, and 13 bases lay between the germline ends. CDR3 DNA: TGTGCCAGCAGCTCCTACCTCACAGGGAACACTGAAGCTTTCTTT. It is translated as CASSSYLTGNTEAFF.

The rearrangement links TRBV10-3 to TRBJ1-2; 10 bases fit TRBD1. Germline V gene lookup returns CDR1 ENHRY and CDR2 SYGVKD. The CDR3 length is 13 residues. V gave up 6 bases and J gave up 7 bases; unmatched junction bases: 5. The CDR3 protein is CAIRERTGGGYTF. DNA for the CDR3: TGTGCCATCAGGGAAAGGACAGGGGGTGGCTACACCTTC.

This sequence joins TRBV11-3 and TRBJ2-5, with 7 nucleotides matching TRBD1. This CDR3 has 14 amino acids. V lost 5 bases, J lost 0 bases, and 3 bases stayed unmatched. Germline CDR1 reads SGHNT; CDR2 reads YENEEA. The CDR3 reads CASSLDRDQETQYF. The CDR3 DNA follows: TGTGCCAGCAGCCTCGACAGGGACCAAGAGACCCAGTACTTC. Looking up the rest from reference TRBV11-3 and TRBJ2-5 gives the full variable domain: EAGVVQSPRYKIIEKKQPVAFWCNPISGHNTLYWYLQNLGQGPELLIRYENEEAVDDSQLPKDRFSAERLKGVDSTLKIQPAELGDSAVYLCASSLDRDQETQYFGPGTRLLVL.

J is TRBJ2-7 and V is TRBV5-6; 7 nucleotides agree with TRBD1. The CDR3 extends over 15 amino acids. Looked up from germline, CDR1 is SGHDT and CDR2 is YYEEEE. Unmatched junction bases numbered 11, after V lost 4 bases and J lost 4 bases. CDR3 amino acids: CASSPGQREVYEQYF. The CDR3 nucleotides are TGTGCCAGCAGCCCGGGACAGAGGGAAGTTTACGAGCAGTACTTC.

This sequence joins TRBV11-2 and TRBJ2-1; 7 bases are a match to TRBD1. The CDR3 runs 15 residues. The germline gives CDR1 SGHAT, CDR2 FQNNGV. With V trimmed by 5 bases and J by 3 bases, 7 bases remained unmatched. The CDR3 DNA reads TGTGCCAGCAGCCGCCCGGCAGGGGGCTACAATGAGCAGTTCTTC. Translating gives CASSRPAGGYNEQFF.

This clone showed up many times. The rearrangement links TRBV29-1 to TRBJ1-4, with 8 bases lining up with TRBD1. CDR3 length: 13 residues. J was trimmed by 8 bases and V by 6 bases; bases with no gene match: 8. Germline V lookup: CDR1 SQVTM, CDR2 ANQGSEA. CDR3 coding DNA: TGCAGCGTGACAGGGGCCGCTCGGGAAAAACTGTTTTTT. Its protein is CSVTGAAREKLFF.

The rearrangement uses TRBV5-1 and TRBJ2-7, with TRBD1 identical over 9 bases. After removal of 0 bases from V and 5 bases from J, the junction contained 6 bases not matched to a gene. Per the germline V gene, CDR1 is SGHRS and CDR2 is YFSETQ. The CDR3 extends over 15 amino acids. The CDR3 bases are TGCGCCAGCAGCTTGGGGGGACAGGGACGGGACGAGCAGTACTTC. It is translated as CASSLGGQGRDEQYF.